This is a list of T cell receptor beta chains from one sample in a study of T-cell reconstitution after alpha-beta-depleted transplantation in children. Via MiXCR, TCRdb re-called the PCR reads, giving one row per CDR3 protein. The sample shows 900,000 or so distinct CDR3 sequences, roughly 16% of them seen only once. The sequencing used PBMCs, mostly from graft donor cells, collected 360 days after TCRalphabeta/CD19-depleted stem cell transplant. The receptors were sampled from a male patient younger than 18 who had a stem cell transplant for acute lymphoblastic leukemia, so the T cells may come from the graft donor. The CDR3 runs from the conserved cysteine through the conserved F or W. Only part of the rows carry a size: once, few, many, or a class if the clone is expanded.

>TRBV20-1|TRBJ2-2|many
CSARDSSLDIRTGELFF
>TRBV20-1|TRBJ2-7|many
CSAPNRGLTYEQYF
>TRBV29-1|TRBJ2-1|-
CSVERQAYNEQFF
>TRBV6-1|TRBJ2-7|-
CATRTSYEQYF
>TRBV5-6|TRBJ1-5|-
CASSLGALRNQPQHF
>TRBV9|TRBJ2-2|-
CASSVERRDRYNTGELFF
>TRBV6-1|TRBJ2-2|many
CASRPPSGRGGELFF
>TRBV20-1|TRBJ2-7|few
CSARDPRLAETYEQYF
>TRBV4-1|TRBJ2-1|-
CASSQGLGFALNEQFF
>TRBV7-8|TRBJ2-7|-
CASSLVRVYSAEQYF
>TRBV29-1|TRBJ2-1|many
CSVEGLAGILIYNEQFF
>TRBV11-1|TRBJ1-3|few
CASSPLRDRARGTSGNTIYF
>TRBV6-1|TRBJ2-7|-
CASREASGSSYEQYF
>TRBV27|TRBJ1-6|few
CASSPPRGGRRNSPLHF
>TRBV5-1|TRBJ1-3|many
CASSLDGTTSGNTIYF
>TRBV7-3|TRBJ2-3|-
CASSLTRDRGADTQYF
>TRBV7-6|TRBJ2-7|-
CASTLGGGFSYEQYF
>TRBV4-1|TRBJ2-2|-
CASLRQGSTGELFF
>TRBV24-1|TRBJ1-2|-
CATSVSDGSYTF
>TRBV20-1|TRBJ2-7|-
CSARHPGVTYEQYF
>TRBV7-9|TRBJ1-1|-
CASSLNVGVGEPEAFF
>TRBV3-1|TRBJ2-3|many
CASSHVRDTQYF
>TRBV20-1|TRBJ2-3|few
CGKRAWGDTQYF
>TRBV4-1|TRBJ1-1|-
CASSQVRATEAFF
>TRBV5-1|TRBJ2-1|-
CASSPSRGLADNEQFF
>TRBV5-1|TRBJ2-1|-
CASSLVHPSGRSEQFF
>TRBV27|TRBJ2-5|-
CASSLEGRVETQYF